Below are 22 T cell receptor beta chains sequenced from a single sample in a study of beta chain features in type 1 diabetes. The study's findings and limits: Within each of all four CD4+ subsets, Type 1 diabetes patients had TCRB CDR3s that were moderately but significantly shorter.

Expressed TCRB transcripts were sequenced, since all the RNA that had been isolated was reverse transcribed. The table came from immunoSEQ multiplex PCR; TCRdb's copy has only in-frame clones and leaves some out. The sample lists about 240,000 clones, more than 11% seen once, with roughly 0.019% in the top ten. These receptors have no identified antigens. Sample: naive CD4+ T cells from blood. These TCRs come from a man younger than 40 with type 1 diabetes.

The CDR3 DNA sequence: TGTGCCAGCTCACCAAAACAGGGTGACTACGAGCAGTACTTC. This codes for CASSPKQGDYEQYF. The chain carries TRBV18 and TRBJ2-7; the D gene is possibly TRBD1 (6 bases). V lost 2 bases, J lost 3 bases, and 11 bases lay in between. The CDR3 is made up of 14 amino acids. The V gene's germline CDR1 is KGHSH and CDR2 LQKENI.

This clone came up a few times. The gene calls are TRBV6-1 and TRBJ2-4; 7 nucleotides line up with TRBD2. Germline loops: CDR1 MNHNS, CDR2 SASEGT. The J segment lost 2 bases and the V segment lost 4 bases, leaving 2 bases of the junction unmatched. The CDR3 length is 14 residues. The CDR3 here is CASSAGTTKNIQYF. For the CDR3, the DNA is TGTGCCAGCAGTGCTGGGACTACCAAAAACATTCAGTACTTC.

This clone was picked up a small number of times. The chain joins TRBV19 to TRBJ2-3, with D unclear. V lost 1 base, J lost 1 base, and 6 bases lay in between. This CDR3 is 14 amino acids long. Germline-derived CDR1 and CDR2 are LNHDA and SQIVND (reference sequence). For the CDR3, the DNA is TGTGCCAGTAGTATAGGGCTGGGCACAGATACGCAGTATTTT. Encoded protein: CASSIGLGTDTQYF.

The chain combines TRBV18 with TRBJ2-1, with 10 nucleotides matching TRBD1. The CDR3 is 15 residues long. From germline, CDR1 is KGHSH and CDR2 LQKENI. Trimming took 5 bases from V and 4 from J; bases not matched to a gene: 5. The CDR3 bases are TGTGCCAGCTCAGAGACAGGGGGCAAATACAATGAGCAGTTCTTC. Its protein product is CASSETGGKYNEQFF.

V usage is TRBV6-5 and J usage is TRBJ2-7; TRBD2 is a possible D gene (6 bases). V was pared by 0 bases and J by 2 bases, with 14 bases between. The CDR3 length is 16 residues. Germline V gene sequence: CDR1 MNHEY, CDR2 SVGAGI. CDR3 in DNA: TGTGCCAGCAGTTACTCTGCGGCGGGAATTGCCTACGAGCAGTACTTC. Translated: CASSYSAAGIAYEQYF.

Only a few counts were recorded for this clone. This rearrangement joins TRBV6-5 to TRBJ2-7; a possible D gene is TRBD2 (5 bases). CDR3 size: 13 residues. The ends were cut back, 8 bases at V and 0 bases at J, with 11 bases in the middle. Germline V gene data show CDR1 as MNHEY and CDR2 as SVGAGI. The CDR3, as DNA: TGTGCCAGCCGGGGTGGGAACTCCTACGAGCAGTACTTC. This translates into CASRGGNSYEQYF.

The V and J genes are TRBV5-6 and TRBJ2-6; TRBD2 might be the D (5 bases). Germline V gene sequence: CDR1 SGHDT, CDR2 YYEEEE. The CDR3 length is 19 residues. With 5 bases removed from V and 2 bases from J, the gap between germline ends came to 23 bases. CDR3 protein: CASRELGRGRVTGANVLTF. CDR3 in DNA: TGTGCCAGCAGGGAGCTAGGTCGGGGAAGGGTGACTGGGGCCAACGTCCTGACTTTC.

Only a few counts were recorded for this clone. The rearrangement joins TRBV9 to TRBJ1-5; no clear D gene. Trimming stripped 3 bases from V and 0 bases from J, with 7 bases between. The V gene's germline CDR1 is SGDLS and CDR2 YYNGEE. CDR3 size: 14 residues. The CDR3 DNA sequence: TGTGCCAGCAGCGATAGAAATAGCAATCAGCCCCAGCATTTT. Its protein is CASSDRNSNQPQHF.

The chain carries TRBV11-3 and TRBJ2-7; 7 nucleotides align to TRBD1. The CDR3 has 13 residues. V was pared by 5 bases and J by 5 bases, with 6 bases of the junction left unmatched. Looked up from germline, CDR1 is SGHNT and CDR2 is YENEEA. DNA for the CDR3: TGTGCCAGCAGCACCGGGACAGTGGACGAGCAGTACTTC. This sequence encodes CASSTGTVDEQYF.

This clone was seen at least ten times. The J gene is TRBJ1-2, the V gene TRBV23-1; D ambiguous. TRBV23-1 is placed among ORFs of uncertain function. The CDR3 extends over 12 amino acids. The germline V and J ends were trimmed by 4 bases and 2 bases, with 5 bases remaining between them. The CDR3 DNA reads as TGCGCCAGCAGTCTCCGGAACTATGGCTACACCTTC. The encoded protein is CASSLRNYGYTF.

Only a few counts were recorded for this clone. The V and J genes are TRBV19 and TRBJ2-3, with D maybe TRBD2 (5 bases). With 7 bases removed from V and 0 bases from J, the gap between germline ends came to 14 bases. The CDR3 contains 15 residues. In germline, CDR1 is LNHDA, CDR2 SQIVND (reference sequence). Here the CDR3 DNA reads TGTGCCAGTACCGATGGGAGCGTTAGCACAGATACGCAGTATTTT. Protein product: CASTDGSVSTDTQYF. Full variable domain (remainder filled in from reference TRBV19 and TRBJ2-3): DGGITQSPKYLFRKEGQNVTLSCEQNLNHDAMYWYRQDPGQGLRLIYYSQIVNDFQKGDIAEGYSVSREKKESFPLTVTSAQKNPTAFYLCASTDGSVSTDTQYFGPGTRLTVL.

The rearrangement uses TRBV5-1 and TRBJ2-1; D is unclear. V was cut by 0 bases and J by 9 bases, with 7 bases left in between. There are 12 residues in the CDR3. CDR1 is SGHRS, CDR2 YFSETQ, per germline. The CDR3 loop is CASSLDESEQFF. The CDR3 DNA is TGCGCCAGCAGCTTGGATGAGAGTGAGCAGTTCTTC.

The rearrangement links TRBV9 to TRBJ1-1, with 8 nucleotides matching TRBD1. V was clipped by 4 bases and J by 4 bases; unmatched bases: 6. The CDR3 has 14 residues. CDR1 is SGDLS, CDR2 YYNGEE, per germline. The CDR3 coding sequence is TGTGCCAGCAGCCTGACGGGACAGGTCACTGAAGCTTTCTTT. Encoded protein: CASSLTGQVTEAFF.

The chain has TRBV29-1 and TRBJ2-3, with 7 bases lining up with TRBD2. The V and J ends lost 7 bases and 2 bases, in that order; junction bases with no gene match: 6. The CDR3 covers 13 residues. The germline V gene encodes CDR1 SQVTM and CDR2 ANQGSEA. DNA for the CDR3: TGCAGCGCCCCGGCGGGGGACACAGATACGCAGTATTTT. This translates into CSAPAGDTDTQYF.

This clone was counted only a few times. The genes are TRBV5-1 and TRBJ2-7; TRBD1 matches at 8 bases. J gave up 3 bases and V 4 bases, and 6 bases lay outside the gene matches. Germline V gene sequence: CDR1 SGHRS, CDR2 YFSETQ. The CDR3 is 14 residues long. CDR3 sequence: CASSPGTGSYEQYF. The DNA of the CDR3 is TGCGCCAGCAGCCCCGGGACAGGAAGCTACGAGCAGTACTTC.

The chain couples TRBV19 to TRBJ1-2; D perhaps matches TRBD1 (5 bases). V was clipped by 4 bases and J by 4 bases, with 16 bases between them. CDR3 length: 15 residues. Looked up from germline, CDR1 is LNHDA and CDR2 is SQIVND (reference sequence). The chain's CDR3 is CASSSDGGAGYGYTF. The CDR3 DNA reads as TGTGCCAGTAGTAGCGACGGCGGGGCTGGCTATGGCTACACCTTC.

The V call is TRBV19, the J call TRBJ2-3; D perhaps matches TRBD2 (6 bases). In germline, CDR1 is LNHDA, CDR2 SQIVND (reference sequence). The CDR3 contains 15 residues. The V end lost 10 bases, the J end lost 0 bases, and 17 bases lay between the germline ends. The CDR3 DNA reads as TGTGCCACCGGCGCCAGAGCGGGCAGCACAGATACGCAGTATTTT. It yields the protein CATGARAGSTDTQYF.

This clone was detected a few times. The rearrangement uses TRBV5-1 and TRBJ2-1; 7 bases match TRBD1. The germline V gene has CDR1 SGHRS and CDR2 YFSETQ. CDR3 length equals 15 residues. J lost 4 bases, V lost 3 bases, and 7 bases had no gene match. CDR3 sequence: CASSSLPGGYNEQFF. CDR3 coding DNA: TGCGCCAGCAGCTCGCTGCCAGGGGGTTACAATGAGCAGTTCTTC.

This chain connects TRBV6-5 to TRBJ2-2; D unresolved. CDR1 is MNHEY, CDR2 SVGAGI, per germline. The CDR3 is made up of 13 amino acids. V lost 5 bases to trimming and J lost 9 bases, with 13 bases between them. The CDR3: CASSEAWVRELFF. The DNA of the CDR3 is TGTGCCAGCAGTGAAGCGTGGGTGAGGGAGCTGTTTTTT.

J is TRBJ2-7 and V is TRBV7-8; 10 bases are a match to TRBD2. Germline V gives CDR1 SGHVS, CDR2 FQNEAQ. CDR3 length equals 15 residues. V shed 1 base, J shed 4 bases, and the junction held 4 bases outside the gene matches. The CDR3 region is CASSLVEREGYEQYF. The CDR3 bases are TGTGCCAGCAGCTTAGTCGAGCGGGAGGGATACGAGCAGTACTTC.

This clone was detected a few times. V is TRBV4-2 and J is TRBJ2-1; possibly TRBD2 for D (5 bases). V was cut by 5 bases and J by 5 bases, with 10 bases left in between. CDR1 and CDR2 (germline): LGHNA, YNFKEQ. This CDR3 region has 13 residues. Here the CDR3 DNA reads TGTGCCAGCAGCAGGGAGCGCGACAATGAGCAGTTCTTC. Translating it yields CASSRERDNEQFF.

This chain uses TRBV6-1 with TRBJ2-3; 9 nucleotides line up with TRBD1. CDR3 size: 15 residues. The germline gives CDR1 MNHNS, CDR2 SASEGT. Losses at the gene ends were 4 bases for V and 4 bases for J; bases not matched to a gene: 6. CDR3 residues: CASSVGQGVADTQYF. The CDR3 DNA reads TGTGCCAGCAGTGTGGGACAGGGAGTCGCAGATACGCAGTATTTT.